This TCR beta chain was captured by sequencing in a study of blood T cell repertoires in COVID-19. Within 2 weeks of study entry, exposed participants had contacted a PCR-confirmed or clinician-diagnosed COVID-19 case. Sequencing used immunoSEQ multiplex PCR; TCRdb keeps in-frame clones, though not all of them. This table holds approximately 140,000 clones, about 85% found once. The CDR3 has 17 residues. Germline CDR1 reads KGHDR; CDR2 reads SFDVKD. Trimming at V came to 3 bases and at J to 7 bases, leaving 10 bases not matched to a gene. This TCR derives from a woman aged 40 to 49 who had been exposed to COVID-19. V and J are TRBV24-1 and TRBJ2-1, with TRBD2 matching over 11 bases. Source material: PBMCs or T cells enriched from blood (not recorded which). CDR3 protein: CATSDRGLAGRGNEQFF. The CDR3 bases are TGTGCCACCAGTGATCGAGGACTAGCGGGTAGGGGGAATGAGCAGTTCTTC.